One and the same sample provided the 27 T cell receptor beta chains below, sequenced in a study of T-cell reconstitution after alpha-beta-depleted transplantation in children. Using unique molecular identifiers, the investigators prepared the TCRbeta library. Each CDR3 protein is one row after TCRdb ran MiXCR on the PCR reads. This table holds 200,000 to 250,000 distinct CDR3 sequences, around 9.9% found once. The material was PBMCs, obtained before TCRalphabeta/CD19-depleted stem cell transplant. The receptors stem from a child less than two years old with acute myeloid leukemia, due to receive a stem cell transplant.

This clonotype showed up just a few times. The chain has TRBV2 and TRBJ2-1; D may be TRBD2 (7 bases). This CDR3 has 13 amino acids. The germline gives CDR1 SNHLY, CDR2 FYNNEI. V was pared by 7 bases and J by 9 bases, with 16 bases between. CDR3 in amino acids: CASMLSGGGEQFF. The CDR3 coding sequence is TGTGCCAGCATGCTTTCGGGGGGCGGTGAGCAGTTCTTC.

This clonotype was detected ten times or more. CDR3 loop: CASRPTGGSSYEQYF. The CDR3 DNA is TGTGCCAGCAGGCCCACAGGGGGGTCCTCCTACGAGCAGTACTTC. This sequence joins TRBV28 and TRBJ2-7; 8 bases match TRBD1. This CDR3 has 15 amino acids. V was clipped by 6 bases and J by 0 bases; unmatched bases: 7. In germline, CDR1 is MDHEN, CDR2 SYDVKM.

In this sample, this clonotype turned up many times. This chain joins TRBV20-1 and TRBJ1-1, with D maybe TRBD1 (5 bases). CDR3 length equals 13 residues. The V end was cut by 2 bases, the J end by 3 bases, with 10 bases between. CDR1 is DFQATT and CDR2 is SNEGSKA in the germline V gene (reference sequence). The CDR3 protein is CSARTWGYTEAFF. The CDR3 region has the DNA TGCAGTGCTAGAACCTGGGGGTACACTGAAGCTTTCTTT.

The chain recombines TRBV6-1 with TRBJ2-7; tentatively, D is TRBD1 or TRBD2 (5 bases each). The CDR3 covers 14 residues. V was pared by 8 bases and J by 3 bases, with 17 bases between. Germline V lookup: CDR1 MNHNS, CDR2 SASEGT. In nucleotides, the CDR3 is TGTGCCAGCGTCTCCCGAGGGGTCTACTACGAGCAGTACTTC. Amino acid sequence: CASVSRGVYYEQYF.

This clonotype was seen ten or more times. CDR3 sequence reads: CSADFGLASYNEQFF. CDR3 in DNA: TGCAGTGCGGATTTCGGACTAGCATCATACAATGAGCAGTTCTTC. The J gene is TRBJ2-1, the V gene TRBV20-1, with TRBD2 matching 8 bases. This CDR3 comprises 15 residues. Trimming at V came to 6 bases and at J to 4 bases, leaving 11 bases not matched to a gene. CDR1 and CDR2 from the germline V gene are DFQATT and SNEGSKA (reference sequence).

This clonotype was counted many times. The chain combines TRBV4-3 with TRBJ1-6; 8 nucleotides line up with TRBD1. Germline V lookup: CDR1 LGHNA, CDR2 YSLEER. The CDR3 runs 16 residues. Trimming removed 2 bases from V and 9 bases from J; junction bases left unmatched: 9. The CDR3 spells CASSQSFRDRTSPLHF. In DNA form, the CDR3 reads TGCGCCAGCAGCCAATCCTTCCGGGACAGGACTTCACCCCTCCACTTT.

Remarks on this clonotype: Sequence at one end of the junction differs from germline and may be a read error. CDR3 loop: CANSQRSQANEKLFF. The CDR3 nucleotides are TGCGCCAACAGCCAAAGGTCCCAGGCTAATGAAAAACTGTTTTTT. The chain links TRBV4-1 to TRBJ1-4; no clear D. Germline values: CDR1 MGHRA, CDR2 YSYEKL. The CDR3 contains 15 residues.

This clonotype has a count of ten or more. The chain carries TRBV20-1 and TRBJ2-7, with 7 bases matching TRBD1. CDR1 is DFQATT, CDR2 SNEGSKA, per germline (reference sequence). This CDR3 region has 14 residues. V trimming: 0 bases; J trimming: 4 bases; junction bases outside the gene matches: 6. In DNA, the CDR3 is TGCAGTGCTAGAGATGCTGACAGGGTGTACGAGCAGTACTTC. Translation gives CSARDADRVYEQYF.

The gene calls are TRBV12-3 or TRBV12-4 and TRBJ2-1; 9 bases agree with TRBD2. V was clipped by 8 bases and J by 0 bases; unmatched bases: 8. The CDR3 covers 16 residues. CDR3 sequence: CASLAGKGSSYNEQFF. Written as DNA, the CDR3 is TGTGCCAGCCTAGCGGGAAAGGGTAGCTCCTACAATGAGCAGTTCTTC.

The chain links TRBV7-9 to TRBJ1-2; D gene unclear. The CDR3 is 11 amino acids. Per the germline V gene, CDR1 is SEHNR and CDR2 is FQNEAQ (reference sequence). Between the trimmed V and J ends, which lost 1 base and 8 bases, there was a span of 5 bases. The CDR3 bases are TGTGCCAGCAGCTTAGAAAAAGGCTACACCTTC. As protein: CASSLEKGYTF. Full variable domain (remainder filled in from reference TRBV7-9 and TRBJ1-2): DTGVSQNPRHKITKRGQNVTFRCDPISEHNRLYWYRQTLGQGPEFLTYFQNEAQLEKSRLLSDRFSAERPKGSFSTLEIQRTEQGDSAMYLCASSLEKGYTFGSGTRLTVV.

This clonotype was seen repeatedly, ten times or more. This chain connects TRBV28 to TRBJ1-1; 9 nucleotides match TRBD1. CDR3 length: 13 amino acids. Germline trimming cut 6 bases from V and 7 bases from J; bases unmatched to any gene: 6. CDR1 is MDHEN, CDR2 SYDVKM, per germline. The CDR3 loop reads CASSLDRGLEAFF. The CDR3 nucleotides are TGTGCCAGCAGCCTGGACAGGGGCCTTGAAGCTTTCTTT.

This clonotype was observed at least ten times. V and J are TRBV28 and TRBJ2-7; D tentatively fits TRBD1 or TRBD2 (6 bases each). V lost 4 bases and J 4 bases, leaving 20 bases between the germline ends. The CDR3 loop spans 16 amino acids. Germline CDR1 is MDHEN and CDR2 is SYDVKM. CDR3 residues: CASSSQGTPKTYEQYF. The CDR3 DNA sequence: TGTGCCAGCAGTTCCCAGGGGACTCCGAAGACTTACGAGCAGTACTTC.

In this sample, this clonotype turned up many times. The chain joins TRBV18 to TRBJ1-5; TRBD1 is a possible D gene (6 bases). The length of the CDR3 is 16 residues. V dropped 2 bases and J dropped 2 bases, with 13 bases sitting between them. CDR1 and CDR2 (germline): KGHSH, LQKENI. This CDR3 reads CASSPGAGDGNQPQHF. The CDR3 DNA reads TGTGCCAGCTCACCAGGGGCAGGGGATGGCAATCAGCCCCAGCATTTT. The variable domain in full, completed from reference TRBV18 and TRBJ1-5, reads NAGVMQNPRHLVRRRGQEARLRCSPMKGHSHVYWYRQLPEEGLKFMVYLQKENIIDESGMPKERFSAEFPKEGPSILRIQQVVRGDSAAYFCASSPGAGDGNQPQHFGDGTRLSIL.

This clonotype was detected ten times or more. The CDR3 loop is CASSLGGDEKLFF. CDR3 coding DNA: TGTGCCAGCAGTTTGGGGGGCGATGAAAAACTGTTTTTT. V is TRBV28 and J is TRBJ1-4; perhaps TRBD1 as D (6 bases). The CDR3 runs to 13 residues. Germline V gene sequence: CDR1 MDHEN, CDR2 SYDVKM. Trimming removed 3 bases from V and 6 bases from J, with 8 bases in between.

The chain links TRBV9 to TRBJ2-3; unclear D gene. CDR1 is SGDLS, CDR2 YYNGEE, per germline. V shed 0 bases and J shed 6 bases, with 8 bases lying between them. This CDR3 is built from 13 residues. CDR3 nucleotide sequence: TGTGCCAGCAGCGTAGCCGTGTGGGATACGCAGTATTTT. This translates into CASSVAVWDTQYF.

This clonotype showed up many times. The chain links TRBV9 to TRBJ2-1, with 9 bases lining up with TRBD2. The CDR3 runs to 15 residues. Germline CDR1 reads SGDLS; CDR2 reads YYNGEE. Trimming took 0 bases from V and 8 from J; bases not matched to a gene: 6. For the CDR3, the DNA is TGTGCCAGCAGCGTAGTCGGCGGGGGGGCACATGAGCAGTTCTTC. It is translated as CASSVVGGGAHEQFF.

Many counts were recorded for this clonotype. This rearrangement joins TRBV20-1 to TRBJ1-4; no reliable D call. The CDR3 has 12 amino acids. The germline V gene encodes CDR1 DFQATT and CDR2 SNEGSKA (reference sequence). V lost 1 base to trimming and J lost 2 bases, with 2 bases between them. For the CDR3, the DNA is TGCAGTGCTAGAGGGACTAATGAAAAACTGTTTTTT. Protein: CSARGTNEKLFF.

This clonotype was recorded at least ten times. The chain combines TRBV4-1 with TRBJ2-1; TRBD2 might be the D (6 bases). Germline V gives CDR1 MGHRA, CDR2 YSYEKL. This CDR3 comprises 16 residues. V lost 0 bases to trimming and J lost 2 bases, with 11 bases between them. CDR3 sequence reads: CASSQEGRDPYNEQFF. The CDR3 DNA follows: TGCGCCAGCAGCCAAGAGGGGCGGGATCCCTACAATGAGCAGTTCTTC.

Ten or more counts support this clonotype. The chain has TRBV5-1 and TRBJ2-7; D is tentatively TRBD1 or TRBD2 (5 bases each). V was cut by 7 bases and J by 7 bases, with 21 bases left in between. Germline V gene sequence: CDR1 SGHRS, CDR2 YFSETQ. The CDR3 sequence is 14 residues long. This CDR3 is CASGAREGRGEQYF. The CDR3 coding sequence is TGCGCCAGCGGGGCCCGGGAAGGGCGTGGGGAGCAGTACTTC.

This clonotype was counted at least ten times. The V gene is TRBV12-3 or TRBV12-4, the J gene TRBJ2-1, with 7 positions matching TRBD2. Trimming at V came to 1 base and at J to 6 bases, leaving 3 bases not matched to a gene. The CDR3 totals 14 residues. The CDR3 DNA is TGTGCCAGCAGTTTAGATGCGGGGGTCAATGAGCAGTTCTTC. Protein sequence: CASSLDAGVNEQFF.

This clonotype was observed once. A read error may be the cause here, since a much bigger clone is one base away. The chain carries TRBV19 and TRBJ2-1; 8 nucleotides line up with TRBD2. The V gene's germline CDR1 is LNHDA and CDR2 SQIVND (reference sequence). Losses at the gene ends were 10 bases for V and 5 bases for J; bases not matched to a gene: 7. CDR3 size: 13 residues. The chain's CDR3 is CATWTSLHNEQFF. In DNA form, the CDR3 reads TGTGCCACCTGGACTAGCTTGCACAATGAGCAGTTCTTC.

The rearrangement joins TRBV7-2 to TRBJ2-1, with D maybe TRBD2 (6 bases). V was pared by 2 bases and J by 8 bases, with 16 bases between. The V gene's germline CDR1 is SGHTA and CDR2 FQGNSA. This CDR3 contains 15 residues. The CDR3, as DNA: TGTGCCAGCAGCTTAAGGTCAGGGAGGTCGGATGAGCAGTTCTTC. The encoded protein is CASSLRSGRSDEQFF.

This clonotype occurred many times. The J gene is TRBJ2-1, the V gene TRBV7-2; TRBD2 matches at 7 bases. The CDR3 is 12 residues long. V lost 5 bases and J lost 8; bases outside the gene matches: 3. Germline lookup yields CDR1 SGHTA and CDR2 FQGNSA. The DNA for the CDR3 is TGTGCCAGCAGCCCAGCGGGGCATGAGCAGTTCTTC. Protein: CASSPAGHEQFF.

In DNA form, the CDR3 reads TGTGCCAGCAGCTTACGGGACAGGGCCCCCGATACGCAGTATTTT. It codes for CASSLRDRAPDTQYF. The rearrangement uses TRBV7-8 and TRBJ2-3; TRBD1 matches at 9 bases. The germline gives CDR1 SGHVS, CDR2 FQNEAQ. J was trimmed by 6 bases and V by 2 bases; bases with no gene match: 6. The CDR3 loop spans 15 amino acids.

This clonotype was found many times. This rearrangement joins TRBV5-1 to TRBJ2-3; D call uncertain. This CDR3 comprises 16 residues. Trimming stripped 2 bases from V and 2 bases from J, with 15 bases between. Germline V gene data show CDR1 as SGHRS and CDR2 as YFSETQ. In DNA form, the CDR3 reads TGCGCCAGCAGCTTTAATGTGGAACCCGACACAGATACGCAGTATTTT. This gives the protein CASSFNVEPDTDTQYF.

J is TRBJ2-5 and V is TRBV6-6; D may be TRBD1 or TRBD2 (5 bases each). Germline V gene lookup returns CDR1 MNHNY and CDR2 SVGAGI (reference sequence). The V end was cut by 2 bases, the J end by 2 bases, with 12 bases between. This CDR3 is built from 15 residues. CDR3 in amino acids: CASSYLSWGQETQYF. CDR3 bases: TGTGCCAGCAGTTACCTATCATGGGGGCAAGAGACCCAGTACTTC.

This clonotype was detected ten times or more. The genes are TRBV5-1 and TRBJ2-5, with D perhaps TRBD2 (5 bases). The CDR3 spans 13 residues. V dropped 5 bases and J dropped 4 bases, with 12 bases sitting between them. Germline loops: CDR1 SGHRS, CDR2 YFSETQ. The CDR3 nucleotides read TGCGCCAGCAGACCCGACGGGGTAGAGACCCAGTACTTC. Its protein product is CASRPDGVETQYF.